The 11 T cell receptor beta chains listed next were all sequenced from one sample in a study of cytomegalovirus exposure and HLA in healthy donors. The PCR made use of 60 Vbeta and 13 Jbeta primers. The protocol was immunoSEQ multiplex PCR, while the TCRdb copy is restricted to in-frame clones and leaves out a portion. The sample lists 100,000 to 150,000 clones; 77% were seen once. Material: PBMCs. These receptors came from a woman between 35 and 50 years old in good health and CMV-seropositive.

This clone was counted between two and nine times. The chain joins TRBV19 to TRBJ1-2, with TRBD1 matching over 7 bases. Germline CDR1 LNHDA, CDR2 SQIVND (reference sequence). The V and J ends lost 9 bases and 3 bases, in that order; junction bases with no gene match: 7. The CDR3 is 13 amino acids. CDR3 region: CASQRDRHYGYTF. As DNA, the CDR3 is TGTGCCAGCCAACGGGACAGACACTATGGCTACACCTTC.

The genes are TRBV28 and TRBJ2-4, with 8 bases lining up with TRBD1. J lost 3 bases, V lost 6 bases, and 10 bases had no gene match. The V gene's germline CDR1 is MDHEN and CDR2 SYDVKM. The CDR3 spans 16 residues. The CDR3 reads CASRSIRGQSKNIQYF. CDR3 bases: TGTGCCAGCAGGTCGATCAGGGGGCAGAGCAAAAACATTCAGTACTTC.

The rearrangement joins TRBV18 to TRBJ1-1, with D unresolved. V was clipped by 3 bases and J by 7 bases, with 12 bases between them. The V gene's germline CDR1 is KGHSH and CDR2 LQKENI. The CDR3 contains 13 residues. In DNA, the CDR3 is TGTGCCAGCTCACCCACCCGCCCAGGTGAAGCTTTCTTT. As protein: CASSPTRPGEAFF. The full variable domain, its missing parts supplied by reference TRBV18 and TRBJ1-1, is NAGVMQNPRHLVRRRGQEARLRCSPMKGHSHVYWYRQLPEEGLKFMVYLQKENIIDESGMPKERFSAEFPKEGPSILRIQQVVRGDSAAYFCASSPTRPGEAFFGQGTRLTVV.

The V call is TRBV30, the J call TRBJ1-6, with a tentative D call TRBD1 (6 bases). CDR1 GTSNPN and CDR2 SVGIG come from the germline V gene (reference sequence). V was cut by 0 bases and J by 7 bases, with 10 bases left in between. The CDR3 has 14 amino acids. The CDR3 nucleotides are TGTGCCTGGAGTGTCAGGGGCCCCAATTCACCCCTCCACTTT. Its protein is CAWSVRGPNSPLHF.

This clone has more than one count but fewer than ten. The V call is TRBV28, the J call TRBJ2-2, with 10 bases fitting TRBD2. CDR3 size: 18 residues. From germline, CDR1 is MDHEN and CDR2 SYDVKM. Trimming took 4 bases from V and 2 from J; bases not matched to a gene: 10. CDR3 protein: CASSSPPGLATNTGELFF. Written as DNA, the CDR3 is TGTGCCAGCAGTTCACCACCGGGACTAGCGACTAACACCGGGGAGCTGTTTTTT.

This chain links TRBV19 with TRBJ1-1, with D possibly being TRBD1 (5 bases). The V end lost 3 bases, the J end lost 1 base, and 12 bases lay between the germline ends. Germline assignment: CDR1 LNHDA and CDR2 SQIVND (reference sequence). The CDR3 is 15 amino acids. DNA for the CDR3: TGTGCCAGTAGTATCTCCAGGGTTAGGAACACTGAAGCTTTCTTT. Amino acid sequence: CASSISRVRNTEAFF. The variable domain in full, completed from reference TRBV19 and TRBJ1-1, reads DGGITQSPKYLFRKEGQNVTLSCEQNLNHDAMYWYRQDPGQGLRLIYYSQIVNDFQKGDIAEGYSVSREKKESFPLTVTSAQKNPTAFYLCASSISRVRNTEAFFGQGTRLTVV.

The chain has TRBV7-3 and TRBJ2-7; D might be TRBD1 (6 bases). V dropped 5 bases and J dropped 2 bases, with 16 bases sitting between them. The V gene's germline CDR1 is SGHTA and CDR2 FQGTGA. This CDR3 comprises 15 residues. CDR3 region: CASSPMGAQPYEQYF. The DNA for the CDR3 is TGTGCCAGCAGCCCTATGGGGGCGCAACCCTACGAGCAGTACTTC.

The chain recombines TRBV21-1 with TRBJ2-1; the table's D gene call, TRBD2, was not cross checked with the DNA. TRBV21-1 is reported as a pseudogene. This CDR3 has 14 amino acids. DNA for the CDR3: TGTGCCAGCAGTAGGGACCCCCCGGGGGGTGAGCAGTTCTTC. It translates to CASSRDPPGGEQFF.

The V and J genes are TRBV27 and TRBJ2-5, with 10 nucleotides matching TRBD2. The ends lost 4 bases at V and 5 bases at J; junction bases unmatched: 4. This CDR3 is built from 14 residues. The germline gives CDR1 MNHEY, CDR2 SMNVEV (reference sequence). Here the CDR3 DNA reads TGTGCCAGCAGTTCTTTGGGACTAGCGGAGACCCAGTACTTC. It is translated as CASSSLGLAETQYF.

This clone came up once. The chain has TRBV5-6 and TRBJ2-7, with TRBD2 matching over 7 bases. The CDR3 spans 15 residues. The V segment lost 4 bases and the J segment 3 bases; nucleotides outside the gene matches: 10. Germline CDR1 is SGHDT and CDR2 is YYEEEE. This CDR3 is CASSPSGGSIYEQYF. The CDR3, as DNA: TGTGCCAGCAGCCCCAGTGGCGGGAGTATCTACGAGCAGTACTTC. The whole variable domain, filled in from reference TRBV5-6 and TRBJ2-7, reads DAGVTQSPTHLIKTRGQQVTLRCSPKSGHDTVSWYQQALGQGPQFIFQYYEEEERQRGNFPDRFSGHQFPNYSSELNVNALLLGDSALYLCASSPSGGSIYEQYFGPGTRLTVT.

V is TRBV18 and J is TRBJ2-5; D perhaps matches TRBD2 (6 bases). The DNA end is more similar to TRBJ2-7, so the J call may be wrong. Per germline, CDR1 KGHSH and CDR2 LQKENI. The CDR3 consists of 15 residues. The CDR3 nucleotides read TGTGCCAGCTCAGAACGTTACGGGAGTCCCTACGAGCAGTACTTC. This encodes CASSERYGSPYEQYF.